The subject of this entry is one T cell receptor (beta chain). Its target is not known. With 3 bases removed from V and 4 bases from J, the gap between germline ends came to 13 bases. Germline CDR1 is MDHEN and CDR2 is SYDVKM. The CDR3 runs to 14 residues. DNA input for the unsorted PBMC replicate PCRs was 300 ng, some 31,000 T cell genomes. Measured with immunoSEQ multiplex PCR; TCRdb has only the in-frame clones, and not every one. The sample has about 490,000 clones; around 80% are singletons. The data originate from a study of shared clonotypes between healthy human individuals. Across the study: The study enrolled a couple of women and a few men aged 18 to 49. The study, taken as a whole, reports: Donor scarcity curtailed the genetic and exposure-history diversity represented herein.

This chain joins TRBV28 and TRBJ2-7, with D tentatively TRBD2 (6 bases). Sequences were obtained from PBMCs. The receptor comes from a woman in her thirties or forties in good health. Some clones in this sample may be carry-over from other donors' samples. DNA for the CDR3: TGTGCCAGCAGTTTCGCGGGGAGCAGGTACGAGCAGTACTTC. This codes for CASSFAGSRYEQYF. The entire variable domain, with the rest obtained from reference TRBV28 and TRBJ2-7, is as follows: DVKVTQSSRYLVKRTGEKVFLECVQDMDHENMFWYRQDPGLGLRLIYFSYDVKMKEKGDIPEGYSVSREKKERFSLILESASTNQTSMYLCASSFAGSRYEQYFGPGTRLTVT.